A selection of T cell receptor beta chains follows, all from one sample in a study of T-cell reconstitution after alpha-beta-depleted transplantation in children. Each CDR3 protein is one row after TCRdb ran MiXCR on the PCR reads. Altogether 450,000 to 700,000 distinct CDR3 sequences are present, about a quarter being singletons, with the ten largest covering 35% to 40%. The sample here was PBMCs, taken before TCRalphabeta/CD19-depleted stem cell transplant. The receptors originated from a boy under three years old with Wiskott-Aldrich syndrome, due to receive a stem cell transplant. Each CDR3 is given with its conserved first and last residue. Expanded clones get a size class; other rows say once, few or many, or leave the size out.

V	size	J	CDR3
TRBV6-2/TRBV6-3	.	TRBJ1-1	CASLTGGRNTEAFF
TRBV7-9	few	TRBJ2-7	CASSPIAGTYEQYF
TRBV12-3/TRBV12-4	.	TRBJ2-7	CASSLKEGHEQYF
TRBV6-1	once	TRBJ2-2	CASSDDPFLEGYHGELFF
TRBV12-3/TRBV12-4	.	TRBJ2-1	CASSAQGLGYNEQFF
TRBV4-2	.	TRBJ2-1	CASSPGVSRSYNEQFF
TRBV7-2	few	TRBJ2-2	CASSERTRGAGELFF
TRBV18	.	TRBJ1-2	CASSPRVSGNYGYTF
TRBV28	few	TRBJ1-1	CASRSLNTEAFF
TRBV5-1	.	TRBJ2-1	CASSPTVRGSYNEQFF
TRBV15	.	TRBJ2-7	CATEPGMAESYEQYF
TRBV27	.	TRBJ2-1	CASSLWGLAGVLFF
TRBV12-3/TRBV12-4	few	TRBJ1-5	CASSQGENQPQHF